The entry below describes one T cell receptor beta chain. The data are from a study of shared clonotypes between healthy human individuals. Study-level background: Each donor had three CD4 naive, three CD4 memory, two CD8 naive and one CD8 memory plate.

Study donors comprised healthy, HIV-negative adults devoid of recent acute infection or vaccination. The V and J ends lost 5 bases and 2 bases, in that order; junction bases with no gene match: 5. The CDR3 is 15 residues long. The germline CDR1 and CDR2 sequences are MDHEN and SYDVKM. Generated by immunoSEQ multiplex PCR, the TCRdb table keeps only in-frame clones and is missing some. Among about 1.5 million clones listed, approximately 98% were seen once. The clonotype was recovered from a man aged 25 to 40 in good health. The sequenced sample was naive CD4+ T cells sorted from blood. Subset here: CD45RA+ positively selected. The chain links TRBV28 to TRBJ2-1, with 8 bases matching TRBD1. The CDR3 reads CASSGGTGPYNEQFF. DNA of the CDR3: TGTGCCAGCAGTGGGGGGACAGGCCCCTACAATGAGCAGTTCTTC.